This T cell receptor beta chain originates from a study of blood T cell repertoires in COVID-19. Across the study: Acute and convalescent COVID-19 specimens originated in the United States, Italy and Spain. Nucleic acid was either cDNA or gDNA, and it came from T cells, B-cell-depleted T cells, or PBMCs.

The CDR3 totals 15 residues. The germline V gene has CDR1 LNHNV and CDR2 YYDKDF (reference sequence). V was shortened by 1 base and J by 2 bases, with 11 bases between the two germline ends. As originally analysed: The assay estimated nucleated cells by amplifying reference gene primers. Data came from immunoSEQ multiplex PCR; TCRdb stores just in-frame clones and leaves some out. The V and J calls and clone size were taken over from that table, and D and trimming were inferred from the DNA. There are over 80,000 clones in the sample; more than 75% occur only once, and 10% to 13% lies in the top ten.

J is TRBJ1-1 and V is TRBV15; possible D gene TRBD1, 6 bases. This clonotype was sampled from a man aged 50 to 59 with acute or convalescent COVID-19. The sample consisted of peripheral blood. The CDR3 DNA follows: TGTGCCACCAGCAGAGGGCAGGGGCCCAACACTGAAGCTTTCTTT. Translated, it gives CATSRGQGPNTEAFF.